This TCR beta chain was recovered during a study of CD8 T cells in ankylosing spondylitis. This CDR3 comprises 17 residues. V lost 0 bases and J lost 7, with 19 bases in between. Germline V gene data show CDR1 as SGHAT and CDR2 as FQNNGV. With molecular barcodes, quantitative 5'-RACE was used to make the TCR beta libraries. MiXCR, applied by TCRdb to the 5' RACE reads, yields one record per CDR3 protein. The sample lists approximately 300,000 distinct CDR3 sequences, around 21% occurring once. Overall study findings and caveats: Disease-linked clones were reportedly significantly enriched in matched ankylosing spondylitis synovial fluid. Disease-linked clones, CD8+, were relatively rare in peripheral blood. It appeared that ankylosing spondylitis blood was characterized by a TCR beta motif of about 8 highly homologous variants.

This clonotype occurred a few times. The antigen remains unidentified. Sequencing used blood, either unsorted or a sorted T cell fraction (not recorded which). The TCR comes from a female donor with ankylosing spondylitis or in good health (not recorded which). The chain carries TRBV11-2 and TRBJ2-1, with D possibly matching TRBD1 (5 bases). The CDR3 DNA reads TGTGCCAGCAGCTTAGACGCAGGGCCGATAACAGGAAATGAGCAGTTCTTC. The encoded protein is CASSLDAGPITGNEQFF. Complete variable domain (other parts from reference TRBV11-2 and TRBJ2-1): EAGVAQSPRYKIIEKRQSVAFWCNPISGHATLYWYQQILGQGPKLLIQFQNNGVVDDSQLPKDRFSAERLKGVDSTLKIQPAKLEDSAVYLCASSLDAGPITGNEQFFGPGTRLTVL.